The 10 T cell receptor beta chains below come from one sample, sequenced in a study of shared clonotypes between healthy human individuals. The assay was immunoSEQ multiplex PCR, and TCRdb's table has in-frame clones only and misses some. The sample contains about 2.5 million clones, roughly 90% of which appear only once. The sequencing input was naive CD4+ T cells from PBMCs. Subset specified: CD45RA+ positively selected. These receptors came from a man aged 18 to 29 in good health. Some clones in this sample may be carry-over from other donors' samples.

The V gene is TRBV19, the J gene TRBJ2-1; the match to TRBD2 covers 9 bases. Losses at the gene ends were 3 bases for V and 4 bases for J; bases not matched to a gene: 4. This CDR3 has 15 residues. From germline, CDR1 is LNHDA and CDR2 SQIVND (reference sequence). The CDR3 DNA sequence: TGTGCCAGTAGTATGACTAGCGGAACATACAATGAGCAGTTCTTC. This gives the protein CASSMTSGTYNEQFF. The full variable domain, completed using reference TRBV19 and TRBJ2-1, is DGGITQSPKYLFRKEGQNVTLSCEQNLNHDAMYWYRQDPGQGLRLIYYSQIVNDFQKGDIAEGYSVSREKKESFPLTVTSAQKNPTAFYLCASSMTSGTYNEQFFGPGTRLTVL.

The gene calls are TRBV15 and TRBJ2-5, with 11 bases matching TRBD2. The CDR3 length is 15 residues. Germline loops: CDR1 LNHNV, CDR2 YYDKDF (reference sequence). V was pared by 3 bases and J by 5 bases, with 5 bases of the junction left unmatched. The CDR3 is CATSSPLAGVETQYF. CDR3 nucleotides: TGTGCCACCAGCAGCCCACTAGCGGGAGTTGAGACCCAGTACTTC.

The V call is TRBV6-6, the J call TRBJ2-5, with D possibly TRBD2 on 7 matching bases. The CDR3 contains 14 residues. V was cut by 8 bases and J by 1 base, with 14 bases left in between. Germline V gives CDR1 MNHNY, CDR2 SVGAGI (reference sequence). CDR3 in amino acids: CASGWGGRQETQYF. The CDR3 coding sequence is TGTGCCAGCGGGTGGGGGGGGCGCCAAGAGACCCAGTACTTC.

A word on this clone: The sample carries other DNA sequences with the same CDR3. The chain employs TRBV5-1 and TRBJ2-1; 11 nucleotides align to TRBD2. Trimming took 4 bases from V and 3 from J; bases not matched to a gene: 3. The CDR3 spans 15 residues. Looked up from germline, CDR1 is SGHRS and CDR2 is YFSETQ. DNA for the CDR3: TGCGCCAGCAGCCAGGGGACTAGCGGCTACAATGAGCAGTTCTTC. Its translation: CASSQGTSGYNEQFF.

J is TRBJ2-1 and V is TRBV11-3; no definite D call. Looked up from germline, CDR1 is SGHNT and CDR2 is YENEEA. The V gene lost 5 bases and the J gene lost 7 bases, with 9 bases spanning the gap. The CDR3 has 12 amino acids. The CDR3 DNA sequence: TGTGCCAGCAGCCAGGAGAGGAATGAGCAGTTCTTC. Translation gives CASSQERNEQFF.

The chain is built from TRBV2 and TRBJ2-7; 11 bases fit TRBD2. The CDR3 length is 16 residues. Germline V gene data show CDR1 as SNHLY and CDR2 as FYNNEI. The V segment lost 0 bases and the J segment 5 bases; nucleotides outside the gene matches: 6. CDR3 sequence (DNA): TGTGCCAGCAGTGAAGCAATAGCGGGAGGGCCCCACGAGCAGTACTTC. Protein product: CASSEAIAGGPHEQYF.

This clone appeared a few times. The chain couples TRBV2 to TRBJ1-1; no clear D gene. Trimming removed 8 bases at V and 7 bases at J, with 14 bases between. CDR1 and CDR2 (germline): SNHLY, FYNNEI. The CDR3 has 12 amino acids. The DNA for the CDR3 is TGTGCCAGCCGGGAAGACACCCATGAAGCTTTCTTT. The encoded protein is CASREDTHEAFF.

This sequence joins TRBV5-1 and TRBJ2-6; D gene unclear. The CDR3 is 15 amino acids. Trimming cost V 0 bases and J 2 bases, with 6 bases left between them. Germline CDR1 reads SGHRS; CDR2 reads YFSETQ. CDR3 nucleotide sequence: TGCGCCAGCAGCTTGGTAGGGACTGGGGCCAACGTCCTGACTTTC. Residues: CASSLVGTGANVLTF. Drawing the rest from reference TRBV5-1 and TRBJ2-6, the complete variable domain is KAGVTQTPRYLIKTRGQQVTLSCSPISGHRSVSWYQQTPGQGLQFLFEYFSETQRNKGNFPGRFSGRQFSNSRSEMNVSTLELGDSALYLCASSLVGTGANVLTFGAGSRLTVL.

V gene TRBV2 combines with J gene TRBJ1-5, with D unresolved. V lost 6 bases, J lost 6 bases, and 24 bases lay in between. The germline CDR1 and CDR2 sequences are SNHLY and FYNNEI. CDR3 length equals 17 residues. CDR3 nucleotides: TGTGCCAGCAGCGGCAGTGCTTCATCTGTCCCGGGTCAGCCCCAGCATTTT. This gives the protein CASSGSASSVPGQPQHF.

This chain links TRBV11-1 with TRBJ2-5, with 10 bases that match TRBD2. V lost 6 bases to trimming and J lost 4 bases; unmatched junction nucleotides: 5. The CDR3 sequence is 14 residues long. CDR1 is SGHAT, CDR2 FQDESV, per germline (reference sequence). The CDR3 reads CASSAAGGPETQYF. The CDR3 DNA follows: TGTGCCAGCAGTGCAGCGGGAGGGCCAGAGACCCAGTACTTC.